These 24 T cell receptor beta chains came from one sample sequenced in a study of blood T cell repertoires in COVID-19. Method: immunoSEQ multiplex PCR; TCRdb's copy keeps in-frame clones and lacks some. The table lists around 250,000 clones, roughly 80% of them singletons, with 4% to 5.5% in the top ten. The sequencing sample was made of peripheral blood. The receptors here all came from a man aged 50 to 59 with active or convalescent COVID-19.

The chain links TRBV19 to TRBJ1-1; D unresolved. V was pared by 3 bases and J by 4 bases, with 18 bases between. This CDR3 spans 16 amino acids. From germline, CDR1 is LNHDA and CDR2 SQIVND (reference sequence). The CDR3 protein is CASSINPGIISTEAFF. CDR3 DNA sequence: TGTGCCAGTAGTATTAACCCGGGGATAATTAGCACTGAAGCTTTCTTT.

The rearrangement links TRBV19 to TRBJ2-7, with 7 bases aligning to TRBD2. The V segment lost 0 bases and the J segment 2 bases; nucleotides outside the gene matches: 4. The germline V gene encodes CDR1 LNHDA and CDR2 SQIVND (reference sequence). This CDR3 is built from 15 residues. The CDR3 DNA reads TGTGCCAGTAGTATAGAGGGAGCGGGGACCTACGAGCAGTACTTC. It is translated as CASSIEGAGTYEQYF.

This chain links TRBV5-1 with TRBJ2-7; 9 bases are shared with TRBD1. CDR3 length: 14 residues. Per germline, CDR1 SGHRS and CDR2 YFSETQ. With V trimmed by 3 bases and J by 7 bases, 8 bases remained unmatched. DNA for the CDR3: TGCGCCAGCAGCTCCCGGGACAGGGTAAGAGAGCAGTACTTC. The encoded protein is CASSSRDRVREQYF.

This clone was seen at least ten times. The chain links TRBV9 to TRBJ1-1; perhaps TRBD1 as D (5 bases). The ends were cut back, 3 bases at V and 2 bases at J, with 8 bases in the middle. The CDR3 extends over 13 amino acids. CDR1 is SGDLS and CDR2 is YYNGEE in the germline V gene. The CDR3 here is CASSEDTNTEAFF. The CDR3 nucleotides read TGTGCCAGCAGCGAGGACACCAACACTGAAGCTTTCTTT. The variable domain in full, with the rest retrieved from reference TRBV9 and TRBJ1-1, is DSGVTQTPKHLITATGQRVTLRCSPRSGDLSVYWYQQSLDQGLQFLIQYYNGEERAKGNILERFSAQQFPDLHSELNLSSLELGDSALYFCASSEDTNTEAFFGQGTRLTVV.

This CDR3 is CASSAGLQGAHGNTIYF. The CDR3 DNA reads as TGTGCCAGCAGCGCCGGATTGCAAGGGGCGCATGGAAACACCATATATTTT. The gene calls are TRBV9 and TRBJ1-3, with TRBD1 as a possible D gene (5 bases). The CDR3 covers 17 residues. The germline gives CDR1 SGDLS, CDR2 YYNGEE. The V end lost 3 bases, the J end lost 3 bases, and 19 bases lay between the germline ends.

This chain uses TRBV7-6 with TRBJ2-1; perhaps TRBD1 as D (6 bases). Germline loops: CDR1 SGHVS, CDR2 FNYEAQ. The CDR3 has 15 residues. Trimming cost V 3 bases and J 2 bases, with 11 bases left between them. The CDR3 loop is CASSFETGPYNEQFF. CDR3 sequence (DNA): TGTGCCAGCAGCTTCGAGACAGGACCCTACAATGAGCAGTTCTTC.

This CDR3 reads CATSDLSGDTGELFF. The CDR3 nucleotides are TGTGCCACCAGTGATTTAAGCGGGGACACCGGGGAGCTGTTTTTT. The genes are TRBV24-1 and TRBJ2-2; 7 bases map to TRBD2. This CDR3 contains 15 residues. Germline loops: CDR1 KGHDR, CDR2 SFDVKD. Losses at the gene ends were 1 base for V and 3 bases for J; bases not matched to a gene: 1.

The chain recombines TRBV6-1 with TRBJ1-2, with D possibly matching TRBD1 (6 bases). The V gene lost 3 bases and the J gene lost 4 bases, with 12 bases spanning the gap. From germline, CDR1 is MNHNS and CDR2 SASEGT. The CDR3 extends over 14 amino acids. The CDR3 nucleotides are TGTGCCAGCAGTGAGCGAGCAGGGGTCTATGGCTACACCTTC. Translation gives CASSERAGVYGYTF.

The CDR3 protein is CAIKPGTSHTEAFF. As DNA, the CDR3 is TGTGCCATCAAACCCGGGACAAGCCACACTGAAGCTTTCTTT. The rearrangement joins TRBV10-3 to TRBJ1-1; tentatively, D is TRBD1 (6 bases). Germline V gives CDR1 ENHRY, CDR2 SYGVKD. The CDR3 has 14 amino acids. V gave up 7 bases and J gave up 3 bases, with 15 bases separating them.

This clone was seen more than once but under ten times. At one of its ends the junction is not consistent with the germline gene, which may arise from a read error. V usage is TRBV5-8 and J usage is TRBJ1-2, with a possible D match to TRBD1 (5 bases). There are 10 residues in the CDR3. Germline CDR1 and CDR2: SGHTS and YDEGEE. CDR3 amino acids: CASSLQEGAF. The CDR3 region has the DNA TGTGCCAGCAGCTTACAGGAGGGCGCCTTC.

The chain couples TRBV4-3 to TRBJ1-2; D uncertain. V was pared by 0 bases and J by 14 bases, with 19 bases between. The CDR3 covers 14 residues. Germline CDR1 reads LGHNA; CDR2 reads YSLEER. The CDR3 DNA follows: TGCGCCAGCAGCCAAGAGTCAGAAACTATGGCTATGACCTTC. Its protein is CASSQESETMAMTF.

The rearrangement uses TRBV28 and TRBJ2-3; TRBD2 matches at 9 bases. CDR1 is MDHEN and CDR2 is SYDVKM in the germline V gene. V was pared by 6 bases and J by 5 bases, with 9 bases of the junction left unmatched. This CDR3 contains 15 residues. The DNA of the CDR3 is TGTGCCAGCAGCCACCCGCGGGGGGGGATAGATACGCAGTATTTT. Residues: CASSHPRGGIDTQYF.

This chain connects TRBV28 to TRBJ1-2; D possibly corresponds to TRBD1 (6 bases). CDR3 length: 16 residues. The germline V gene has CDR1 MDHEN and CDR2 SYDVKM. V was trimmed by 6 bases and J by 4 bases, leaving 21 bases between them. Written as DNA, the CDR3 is TGTGCCAGCAGACCCCGTGAGTTAGGGGGAATCTATGGCTACACCTTC. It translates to CASRPRELGGIYGYTF.

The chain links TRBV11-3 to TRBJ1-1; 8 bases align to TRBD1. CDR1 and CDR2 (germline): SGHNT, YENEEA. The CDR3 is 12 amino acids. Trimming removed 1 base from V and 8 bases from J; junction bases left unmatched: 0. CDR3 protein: CASSLGDREAFF. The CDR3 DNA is TGTGCCAGCAGCTTAGGGGACAGGGAAGCTTTCTTT.

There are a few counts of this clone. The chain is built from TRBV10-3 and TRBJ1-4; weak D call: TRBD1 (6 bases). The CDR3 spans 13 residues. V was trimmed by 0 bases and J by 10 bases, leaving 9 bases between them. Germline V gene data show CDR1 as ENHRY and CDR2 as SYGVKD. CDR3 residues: CAISESRGGKLFF. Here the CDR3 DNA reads TGTGCCATCAGTGAGTCCAGGGGTGGAAAACTGTTTTTT.

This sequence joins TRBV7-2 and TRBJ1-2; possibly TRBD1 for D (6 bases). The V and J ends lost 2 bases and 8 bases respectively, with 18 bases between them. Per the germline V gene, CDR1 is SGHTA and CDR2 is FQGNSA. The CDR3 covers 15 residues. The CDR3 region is CASSLLRARGGGYTF. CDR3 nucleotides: TGTGCCAGCAGCTTATTGCGGGCCAGGGGCGGCGGCTACACCTTC.

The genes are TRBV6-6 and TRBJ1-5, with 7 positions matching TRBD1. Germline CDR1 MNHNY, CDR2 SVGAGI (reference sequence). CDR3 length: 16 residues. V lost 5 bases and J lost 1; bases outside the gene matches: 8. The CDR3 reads CASSATGTASNQPQHF. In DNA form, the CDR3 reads TGTGCCAGCAGTGCGACCGGGACAGCGAGCAATCAGCCCCAGCATTTT.

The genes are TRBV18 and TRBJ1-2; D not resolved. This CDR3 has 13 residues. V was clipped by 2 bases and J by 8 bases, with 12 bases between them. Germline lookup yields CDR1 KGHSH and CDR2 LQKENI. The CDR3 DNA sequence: TGTGCCAGCTCACCAGGTGAGGGTGGCGGCTACACCTTC. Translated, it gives CASSPGEGGGYTF.

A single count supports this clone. CDR3 region: CASSLAVASSYEQYF. The CDR3, as DNA: TGTGCCAGCAGCTTGGCCGTGGCATCTTCCTACGAGCAGTACTTC. This sequence joins TRBV5-4 and TRBJ2-7; D is uncertain. Trimming removed 0 bases from V and 1 base from J, with 11 bases in between. The CDR3 extends over 15 amino acids. The germline gives CDR1 SGHNT, CDR2 YYREEE (reference sequence).

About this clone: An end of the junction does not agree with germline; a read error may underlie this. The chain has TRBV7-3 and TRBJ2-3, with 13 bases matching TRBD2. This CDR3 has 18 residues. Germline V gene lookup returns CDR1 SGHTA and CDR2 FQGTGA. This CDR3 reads CASSLTSGGAGHTDTQYF. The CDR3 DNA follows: TGTGCCAGCAGCCTAACTAGCGGGGGGGCCGGGCACACAGATACGCAGTATTTT.

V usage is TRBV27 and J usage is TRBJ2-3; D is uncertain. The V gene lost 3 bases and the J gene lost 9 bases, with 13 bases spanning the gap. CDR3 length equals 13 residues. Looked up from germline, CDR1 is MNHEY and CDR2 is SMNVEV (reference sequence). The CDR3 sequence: CASSLTGTSTQYF. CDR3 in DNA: TGTGCCAGCAGTTTGACTGGAACTTCCACGCAGTATTTT.

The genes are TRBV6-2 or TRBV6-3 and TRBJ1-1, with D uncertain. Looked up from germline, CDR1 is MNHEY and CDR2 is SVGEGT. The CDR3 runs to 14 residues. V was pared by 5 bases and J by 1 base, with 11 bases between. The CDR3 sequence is CASSKGRGNTEAFF. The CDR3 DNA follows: TGTGCCAGCAGTAAGGGCCGGGGGAACACTGAAGCTTTCTTT.

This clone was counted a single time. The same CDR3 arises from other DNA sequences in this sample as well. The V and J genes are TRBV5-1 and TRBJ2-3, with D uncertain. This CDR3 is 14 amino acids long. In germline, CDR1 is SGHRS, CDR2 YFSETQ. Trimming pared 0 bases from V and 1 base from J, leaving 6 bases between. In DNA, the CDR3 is TGCGCCAGCAGCTTGGAGCAGGGCACAGATACGCAGTATTTT. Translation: CASSLEQGTDTQYF.

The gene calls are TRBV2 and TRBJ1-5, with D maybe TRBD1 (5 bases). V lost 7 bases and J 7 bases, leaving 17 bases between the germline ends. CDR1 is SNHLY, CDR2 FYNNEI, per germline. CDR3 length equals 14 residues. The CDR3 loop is CASTADRGGQPQHF. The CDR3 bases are TGTGCCAGCACCGCTGACCGGGGGGGACAGCCCCAGCATTTT.